The 24 T cell receptor beta chains below come from one sample, sequenced in a study of CD8 T cells in Susac syndrome. RNA totalling about 0.45 to 1 ug underwent reverse transcription with random hexamers. TCRdb redid the calling of the immunoSEQ multiplex PCR reads with MiXCR, one entry per CDR3 protein. The sample contains about 240,000 distinct CDR3 sequences, 90% to 97% of which appear only once. The sequenced sample consisted of CD4+ T cells from PBMCs. Receptors were obtained from a human donor with Susac syndrome.

The chain has TRBV6-5 and TRBJ2-1, with unresolved D. V lost 4 bases to trimming and J lost 11 bases, with 9 bases between them. The CDR3 contains 11 residues. The germline V gene has CDR1 MNHEY and CDR2 SVGAGI. This chain's CDR3 is CASSSLSKQFF. In nucleotides, the CDR3 is TGTGCCAGCAGTTCTCTTTCAAAGCAGTTCTTC.

The chain recombines TRBV3-1 with TRBJ1-1; D gene uncertain. The CDR3 sequence is 16 residues long. The germline gives CDR1 LGHDT, CDR2 YNNKEL (reference sequence). V was cut by 4 bases and J by 1 base, with 16 bases left in between. CDR3 sequence: CASSPPGEVRNTEAFF. The DNA of the CDR3 is TGTGCCAGCAGCCCCCCCGGAGAGGTTCGGAACACTGAAGCTTTCTTT.

As regards this clonotype: The junction does not match germline at one end; this may be a read error. This chain links TRBV28 with TRBJ2-4, with TRBD2 as a possible D gene (5 bases). This CDR3 has 13 amino acids. Germline-derived CDR1 and CDR2 are MDHEN and SYDVKM. The CDR3 region is CASSPSGLPSEDF. The CDR3 DNA is TGTGCCAGCAGTCCCTCAGGTCTACCTTCGGAGGACTTC.

The rearrangement uses TRBV11-3 and TRBJ2-2; D is undetermined. Germline lookup yields CDR1 SGHNT and CDR2 YENEEA. There are 14 residues in the CDR3. Trimming removed 1 base at V and 3 bases at J, with 6 bases between. The CDR3 reads CASSLGRYTGELFF. As DNA, the CDR3 is TGTGCCAGCAGCTTAGGTAGATACACCGGGGAGCTGTTTTTT.

CDR3: CAWSTRSGANEKLFF. The DNA for the CDR3 is TGTGCCTGGTCCACCCGGTCTGGGGCGAATGAAAAACTGTTTTTT. This chain links TRBV30 with TRBJ1-4; the D gene is possibly TRBD1 (5 bases). Looked up from germline, CDR1 is GTSNPN and CDR2 is SVGIG (reference sequence). CDR3 length: 15 residues. With 5 bases removed from V and 5 bases from J, the gap between germline ends came to 18 bases.

V usage is TRBV30 and J usage is TRBJ2-1; D ambiguous. V was clipped by 8 bases and J by 0 bases, with 11 bases between them. From germline, CDR1 is GTSNPN and CDR2 SVGIG (reference sequence). CDR3 size: 13 residues. The CDR3 DNA sequence: TGTGCCCACCGATTGAGCTCCTACAATGAGCAGTTCTTC. This gives the protein CAHRLSSYNEQFF.

This rearrangement joins TRBV5-4 to TRBJ2-7; D is uncertain. Germline V gives CDR1 SGHNT, CDR2 YYREEE (reference sequence). This CDR3 is built from 12 residues. The V and J ends lost 2 bases and 9 bases respectively, with 12 bases between them. In nucleotides, the CDR3 is TGTGCCAGCAGCTTCTTGGCTTCAAGGCAGTACTTC. This sequence encodes CASSFLASRQYF.

The gene calls are TRBV27 and TRBJ1-6; TRBD1 might be the D (6 bases). Trimming left V 4 bases short and J 7 bases short, with 11 bases between. The germline gives CDR1 MNHEY, CDR2 SMNVEV (reference sequence). This CDR3 has 14 amino acids. As DNA, the CDR3 is TGTGCCAGCAGTTCGTACGGGGGCAATTCACCCCTCCACTTT. This gives the protein CASSSYGGNSPLHF.

The chain employs TRBV19 and TRBJ1-2; D might be TRBD1 (5 bases). Germline CDR1 LNHDA, CDR2 SQIVND (reference sequence). The CDR3 runs to 14 residues. V was pared by 6 bases and J by 4 bases, with 15 bases between. In DNA form, the CDR3 reads TGTGCCAGTAGCCCCGCGGGGGATCCCTATGGCTACACCTTC. Protein: CASSPAGDPYGYTF.

This sequence joins TRBV4-1 and TRBJ2-6; 7 nucleotides line up with TRBD1. V trimming: 3 bases; J trimming: 0 bases; junction bases outside the gene matches: 8. This CDR3 has 18 amino acids. Germline V gives CDR1 MGHRA, CDR2 YSYEKL. CDR3 bases: TGCGCCAGCAGCCATTCGACAGGGCCTTTCTCTGGGGCCAACGTCCTGACTTTC. It translates to CASSHSTGPFSGANVLTF.

The chain employs TRBV30 and TRBJ2-7, with a possible D match to TRBD2 (6 bases). V gave up 5 bases and J gave up 3 bases, with 11 bases separating them. Germline lookup yields CDR1 GTSNPN and CDR2 SVGIG (reference sequence). The CDR3 is 12 residues long. The CDR3 region is CAWGGGGYEQYF. CDR3 in DNA: TGTGCCTGGGGTGGGGGAGGCTACGAGCAGTACTTC.

V is TRBV5-1 and J is TRBJ1-1; D is perhaps TRBD1 (5 bases). Trimming stripped 6 bases from V and 2 bases from J, with 11 bases between. Germline V gene sequence: CDR1 SGHRS, CDR2 YFSETQ. CDR3 size: 13 residues. CDR3 DNA: TGCGCCAGCAACGAGGGGAGTAACACTGAAGCTTTCTTT. Translated, it gives CASNEGSNTEAFF. Combining the CDR3 with reference TRBV5-1 and TRBJ1-1 gives the whole variable domain KAGVTQTPRYLIKTRGQQVTLSCSPISGHRSVSWYQQTPGQGLQFLFEYFSETQRNKGNFPGRFSGRQFSNSRSEMNVSTLELGDSALYLCASNEGSNTEAFFGQGTRLTVV.

The chain has TRBV30 and TRBJ1-1; D not certain. The CDR3 length is 13 residues. CDR1 is GTSNPN, CDR2 SVGIG, per germline (reference sequence). The V end was cut by 4 bases, the J end by 10 bases, with 19 bases between. CDR3 region: CAWTSLGRSSAFF. The CDR3 DNA sequence: TGTGCCTGGACCTCACTAGGGAGGTCTTCAGCTTTCTTT.

This chain joins TRBV25-1 and TRBJ2-7; TRBD1 or TRBD2 may be the D gene (5 bases each). The CDR3 length is 14 residues. In germline, CDR1 is MGHDK, CDR2 SYGVNS. V was clipped by 7 bases and J by 3 bases, with 16 bases between them. CDR3 loop: CASTGRTTNYEQYF. The DNA for the CDR3 is TGTGCCAGCACGGGAAGGACAACTAACTACGAGCAGTACTTC.

V is TRBV4-1 and J is TRBJ2-5; either TRBD1 or TRBD2 may supply D (5 bases each). The CDR3 covers 15 residues. V shed 1 base and J shed 5 bases, with 14 bases lying between them. The germline gives CDR1 MGHRA, CDR2 YSYEKL. CDR3 amino acids: CASSQVPQGAETQYF. The CDR3 nucleotides read TGCGCCAGCAGCCAAGTCCCTCAGGGAGCGGAGACCCAGTACTTC.

V is TRBV24-1 and J is TRBJ2-3; D possibly corresponds to TRBD2 (5 bases). The CDR3 spans 12 residues. Trimming shortened V by 4 bases and J by 10 bases, and 11 bases separated the two germline ends. Germline V gene data show CDR1 as KGHDR and CDR2 as SFDVKD. The CDR3 sequence is CATSDEGIAQYF. CDR3 sequence (DNA): TGTGCCACCAGTGACGAGGGCATCGCGCAGTATTTT.

The chain uses TRBV14 and TRBJ2-5, with D tentatively TRBD2 (6 bases). V was pared by 4 bases and J by 5 bases, with 17 bases between. Germline lookup yields CDR1 SGHDN and CDR2 FVKESK. The CDR3 is made up of 15 amino acids. The CDR3 loop is CASSRGTSAVETQYF. CDR3 coding DNA: TGTGCCAGCAGCCGCGGGACTTCGGCGGTGGAGACCCAGTACTTC.

The chain recombines TRBV20-1 with TRBJ2-7, with 8 bases identical to TRBD1. The V gene end was trimmed by 6 bases and the J gene end by 6 bases; junction bases not matched to a gene: 10. The CDR3 spans 13 residues. Germline V lookup: CDR1 DFQATT, CDR2 SNEGSKA (reference sequence). The CDR3 sequence: CSAHGTGRGEQYF. Written as DNA, the CDR3 is TGCAGTGCGCACGGGACAGGCCGGGGCGAGCAGTACTTC.

This rearrangement joins TRBV28 to TRBJ2-7; D is perhaps TRBD2 (5 bases). V dropped 3 bases and J dropped 2 bases, with 11 bases sitting between them. Per the germline V gene, CDR1 is MDHEN and CDR2 is SYDVKM. CDR3 length equals 14 residues. The CDR3 spells CASSLLRDTYEQYF. DNA for the CDR3: TGTGCCAGCAGTTTGCTTCGGGATACCTACGAGCAGTACTTC.

The CDR3: CASSHSGRAGNEQFF. The CDR3 DNA follows: TGTGCCAGCAGCCATAGCGGGAGGGCCGGTAATGAGCAGTTCTTC. This sequence joins TRBV7-2 and TRBJ2-1; 11 bases line up with TRBD2. The V segment lost 5 bases and the J segment 7 bases; nucleotides outside the gene matches: 7. CDR3 length equals 15 residues. Germline V gene data show CDR1 as SGHTA and CDR2 as FQGNSA.

This clonotype was seen once. The CDR3 DNA reads as TGCGCCAGCAGCTTGCTTCAGGGGGCGCGGACTGAAGCTTTCTTT. Its protein product is CASSLLQGARTEAFF. V and J are TRBV5-1 and TRBJ1-1, with 8 bases that match TRBD1. Germline CDR1 SGHRS, CDR2 YFSETQ. The trim removed 1 base at V and 5 bases at J, leaving 7 bases unmatched. The length of the CDR3 is 15 residues.

This chain uses TRBV30 with TRBJ1-5; D unclear. The V end lost 4 bases, the J end lost 9 bases, and 10 bases lay between the germline ends. The germline gives CDR1 GTSNPN, CDR2 SVGIG (reference sequence). CDR3 length: 11 residues. The CDR3 DNA is TGTGCCTGGAACCGGGTGGGGCCCCAGCATTTT. Translating gives CAWNRVGPQHF.

The chain carries TRBV4-1 and TRBJ1-5; 8 nucleotides align to TRBD1. The ends lost 3 bases at V and 7 bases at J; junction bases unmatched: 2. CDR3 length equals 13 residues. CDR1 MGHRA and CDR2 YSYEKL come from the germline V gene. This chain's CDR3 is CASSQDRVQPQHF. CDR3 bases: TGCGCCAGCAGCCAGGACAGGGTACAGCCCCAGCATTTT.

This chain joins TRBV20-1 and TRBJ2-3, with a possible D match to TRBD2 (5 bases). V was clipped by 6 bases and J by 6 bases, with 13 bases between them. The germline gives CDR1 DFQATT, CDR2 SNEGSKA (reference sequence). The CDR3 totals 12 residues. The DNA for the CDR3 is TGCAGTGCCCTAGCCAGAACGGATACGCAGTATTTT. Amino acid sequence: CSALARTDTQYF.